This TCR beta chain was profiled in a study of cytomegalovirus exposure and HLA in healthy donors. Study-wide results and caveats: It was reported in a later analysis that an Asian-associated ancestry cluster showed fewer N-insertions than the 666-donor mean. Later, an analysis showed that TCR beta chains associated with HLA were more clonally expanded than others that were equally common.

This clone was counted between two and nine times. The target antigen is unknown. From germline, CDR1 is SGHVS and CDR2 FNYEAQ. The trim removed 5 bases at V and 4 bases at J, leaving 2 bases unmatched. This CDR3 is built from 13 residues. PCR involved 60 Vbeta and 13 Jbeta primers. The repertoire was sequenced with immunoSEQ multiplex PCR; TCRdb's copy has only in-frame clones and lacks some. The sample records about 110,000 clones, around 15% being singletons. This TCR derives from a female donor in good health and CMV-seronegative. This chain uses TRBV7-6 with TRBJ2-1, with TRBD1 matching over 7 bases. Specimen: PBMCs. Here the CDR3 reads CASSPTGYNEQFF. The CDR3 region has the DNA TGTGCCAGCAGCCCGACAGGGTACAATGAGCAGTTCTTC.